This T cell receptor beta chain was captured in a study of blood T cells in healthy people across ages (dated by TCRdb to between 2015 and 2016). Some background on the complete study: Template switching captured roughly one uniquely barcoded TCR beta cDNA molecule per two T cells in model experiments. To track age-related changes in TCR beta repertoire diversity, the study relied on deep sequencing normalized with unique cDNA molecular identifiers. Donors were grouped into four age groups: young (average roughly 16 years), middle-aged (39), aged (around 56) and long-lived (about 90). Donors of different ages were randomly distributed across sequencing lanes to avoid experimental bias. The study analyzed two additional independent replicas of 1 million unique cDNA reads from the same blood draw for two donors, one aged 18 to 30 and one aged 80 or older. Study-level results and caveats: The CMV infection status of donors was not known, potentially confounding age-related changes in expanded clonotypes. Because profiling used bulk unsorted PBMCs, naive and antigen-experienced compartments could not be compared conclusively. The long-lived group showed more naive CD4+ T cells, fewer expanded clones and increased TCR diversity than the aged group, suggesting age selection. As age increased, observed TCR beta diversity per million T cells dropped in a roughly linear way, and a significant reduction was already evident by age 40. Observed TCR beta diversity correlated strongly with the percentage of naive T cells measured by flow cytometry. Estimates of total diversity from one million sequenced T cells were regarded as lower bounds and underestimates.

Concerning this clonotype itself: Its specific antigen is unknown. The sample holds no much larger clone one base away, and base qualities are not on file.

The roughly 39 donors, aged about 6 to 90 years, were systemically healthy Caucasian individuals from Russia. Each donor gave roughly 9 milliliters of peripheral blood, drawn into EDTA-treated Vacutainer tubes. Ficoll-Paque density-gradient centrifugation was used to isolate PBMCs, with at least 6.5 million per sample. Trizol reagent was used to extract total RNA from the PBMCs, yielding at least 5 micrograms per sample. The percentages of naive CD45RAhigh/CD27high T cells were determined by flow cytometry on a PBMC aliquot from every donor. The germline V gene yields ENHRY for CDR1 and SYGVKD for CDR2. The CDR3 has 15 amino acids, counting the end cysteine and phenylalanine. Here the CDR3 DNA is all that survives: 45 bases in frame from base 1. Trimming takes 8 bases from V and 0 bases from J, and the germline ends sit 13 bases apart. The library was built by means of 5' RACE. The instrument was an Illumina HiSeq 2500. A second PCR of about 7 to 12 cycles was performed with a sample-barcoded 5' primer and a J-beta primer mix. Each TCR beta cDNA molecule received a unique molecular identifier from a template-switch 5' adaptor carrying 12 random nucleotides. Each sample yielded at least 2.5 million CDR3-containing paired-end reads. The Mint cDNA synthesis kit, primed by a TRBC-specific oligonucleotide, was used to synthesize first-strand cDNA from all RNA. Following uracil-DNA glycosylase treatment, a first 18-cycle PCR with universal primers M1SS and BC2_uni_R was performed on all cDNA. From the authors' description of their analysis: Each sample was normalized by randomly selecting 1 million high-quality reads, each carrying a distinct molecular identifier. Instead of being binned into consensus sequences, reads that shared molecular identifiers were thrown out. MiTCR, with a Q25 quality threshold and the strictest error-elimination algorithm, was used for CDR3 identification, clonotype clustering and error correction. Lower-bound total TCR beta diversity was estimated with a nonparametric unseen species model using Euler transformation. TCRdb passed the public sequencing reads through fastp at Q25 and MiXCR, retaining productive beta sequences. Entries are consolidated by CDR3 protein sequence, retaining the most common genes and DNA. The V and J calls were not made by the authors but by TCRdb's processing. This sample is represented by roughly 2 million distinct CDR3 sequences; around 50% of them were singletons. The ten largest clones add up to 2.1% of the sample.

What was sequenced was blood. The chain links TRBV10-3 with TRBJ1-4; no D gene is confidently identified. The source of this sequence is a woman in her thirties or forties in good health. The CDR3 region has the sequence CAIGPGLATNEKLFF. The nucleotide sequence is TGTGCCATCGGGCCGGGTCTTGCAACTAATGAAAAACTGTTTTTT.